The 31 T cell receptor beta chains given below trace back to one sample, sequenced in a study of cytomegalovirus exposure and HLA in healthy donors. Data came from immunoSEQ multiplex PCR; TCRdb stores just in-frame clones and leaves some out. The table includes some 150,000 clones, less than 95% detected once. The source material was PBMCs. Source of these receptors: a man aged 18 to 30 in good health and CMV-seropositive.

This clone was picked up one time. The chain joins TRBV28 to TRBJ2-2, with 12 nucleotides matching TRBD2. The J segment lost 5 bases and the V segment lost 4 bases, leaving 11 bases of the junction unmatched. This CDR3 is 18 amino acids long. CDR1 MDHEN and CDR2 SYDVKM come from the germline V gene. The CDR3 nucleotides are TGTGCCAGCAGTTCCCCTTCGACTAGCGGGAGAAGTACCGGGGAGCTGTTTTTT. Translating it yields CASSSPSTSGRSTGELFF.

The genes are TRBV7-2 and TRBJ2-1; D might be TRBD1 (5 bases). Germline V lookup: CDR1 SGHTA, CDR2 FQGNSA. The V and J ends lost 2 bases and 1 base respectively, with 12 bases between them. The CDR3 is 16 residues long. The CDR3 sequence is CASSLRSGNSYNEQFF. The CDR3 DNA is TGTGCCAGCAGCTTACGATCAGGGAATTCCTACAATGAGCAGTTCTTC.

The CDR3 sequence is CTSSQPEMVAKNIQYF. The DNA of the CDR3 is TGCACCAGCAGCCAACCCGAGATGGTAGCCAAAAACATTCAGTACTTC. The chain couples TRBV1 to TRBJ2-4; TRBD2, the D gene given by the table, was not confirmed from the DNA. TRBV1 is shown as a pseudogene. The CDR3 is 16 amino acids.

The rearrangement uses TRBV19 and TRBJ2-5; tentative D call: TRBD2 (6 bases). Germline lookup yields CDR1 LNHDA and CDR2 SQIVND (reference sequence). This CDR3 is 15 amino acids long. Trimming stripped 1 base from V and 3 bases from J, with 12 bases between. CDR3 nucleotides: TGTGCCAGTAGTATAGGGTGGGGGGTAGAAGAGACCCAGTACTTC. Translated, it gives CASSIGWGVEETQYF.

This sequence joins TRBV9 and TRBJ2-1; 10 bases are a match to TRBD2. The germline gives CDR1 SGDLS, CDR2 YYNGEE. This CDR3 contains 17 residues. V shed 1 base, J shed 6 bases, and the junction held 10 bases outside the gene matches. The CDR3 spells CASSVPLGVAGGNEQFF. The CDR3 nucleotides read TGTGCCAGCAGCGTACCCCTGGGGGTAGCGGGAGGCAATGAGCAGTTCTTC. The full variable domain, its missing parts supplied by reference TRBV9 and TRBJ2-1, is DSGVTQTPKHLITATGQRVTLRCSPRSGDLSVYWYQQSLDQGLQFLIQYYNGEERAKGNILERFSAQQFPDLHSELNLSSLELGDSALYFCASSVPLGVAGGNEQFFGPGTRLTVL.

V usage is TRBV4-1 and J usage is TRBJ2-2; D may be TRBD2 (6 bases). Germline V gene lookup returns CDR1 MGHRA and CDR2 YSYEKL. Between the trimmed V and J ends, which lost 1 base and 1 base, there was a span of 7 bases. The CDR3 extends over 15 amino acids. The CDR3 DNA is TGCGCCAGCAGCCAAGGGCGGGAGAACACCGGGGAGCTGTTTTTT. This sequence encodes CASSQGRENTGELFF.

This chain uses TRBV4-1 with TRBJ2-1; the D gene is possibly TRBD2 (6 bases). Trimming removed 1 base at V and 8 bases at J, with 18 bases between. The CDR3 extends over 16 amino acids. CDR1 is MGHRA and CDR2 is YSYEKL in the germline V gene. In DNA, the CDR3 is TGCGCCAGCAGCCAAGTTCACGGACTATCCGGGGATGAGCAGTTCTTC. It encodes CASSQVHGLSGDEQFF.

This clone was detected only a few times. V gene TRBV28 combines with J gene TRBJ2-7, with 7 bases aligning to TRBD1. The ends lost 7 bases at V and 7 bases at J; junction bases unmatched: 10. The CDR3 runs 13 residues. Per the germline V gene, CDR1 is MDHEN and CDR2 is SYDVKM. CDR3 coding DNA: TGTGCCAGCAAGGTAGGGGGCGAGGGAGAGCAGTACTTC. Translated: CASKVGGEGEQYF.

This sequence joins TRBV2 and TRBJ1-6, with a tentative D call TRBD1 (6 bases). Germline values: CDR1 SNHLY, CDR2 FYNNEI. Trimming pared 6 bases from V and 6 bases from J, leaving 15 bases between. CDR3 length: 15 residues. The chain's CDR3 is CASRNPGHTNSPLHF. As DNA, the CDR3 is TGTGCCAGCAGAAACCCGGGACATACTAATTCACCCCTCCACTTT. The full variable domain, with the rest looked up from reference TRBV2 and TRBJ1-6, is EPEVTQTPSHQVTQMGQEVILRCVPISNHLYFYWYRQILGQKVEFLVSFYNNEISEKSEIFDDQFSVERPDGSNFTLKIRSTKLEDSAMYFCASRNPGHTNSPLHFGNGTRLTVT.

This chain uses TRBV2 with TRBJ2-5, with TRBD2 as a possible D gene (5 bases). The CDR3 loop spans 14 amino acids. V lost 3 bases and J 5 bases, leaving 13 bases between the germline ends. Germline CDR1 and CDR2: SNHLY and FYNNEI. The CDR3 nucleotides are TGTGCCAGCAGTGACCGGCGGGCCCCGGAGACCCAGTACTTC. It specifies CASSDRRAPETQYF.

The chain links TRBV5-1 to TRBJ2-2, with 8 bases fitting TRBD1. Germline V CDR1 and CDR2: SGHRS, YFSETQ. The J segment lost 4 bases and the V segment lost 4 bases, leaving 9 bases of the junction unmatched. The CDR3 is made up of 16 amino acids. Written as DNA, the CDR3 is TGCGCCAGCAGCCAGGACAGGGCAAGTAGCACCGGGGAGCTGTTTTTT. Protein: CASSQDRASSTGELFF.

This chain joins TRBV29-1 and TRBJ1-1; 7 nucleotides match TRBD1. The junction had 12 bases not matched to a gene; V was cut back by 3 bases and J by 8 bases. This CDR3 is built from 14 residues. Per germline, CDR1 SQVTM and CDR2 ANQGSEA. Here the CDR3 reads CSVDRRGAGPEAFF. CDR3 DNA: TGCAGCGTTGATCGCAGGGGGGCTGGACCCGAAGCTTTCTTT.

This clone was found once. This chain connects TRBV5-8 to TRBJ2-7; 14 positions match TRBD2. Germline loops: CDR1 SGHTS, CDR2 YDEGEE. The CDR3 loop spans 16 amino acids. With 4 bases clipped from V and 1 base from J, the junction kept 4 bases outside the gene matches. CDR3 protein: CASSLGTSGSSYEQYF. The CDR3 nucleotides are TGTGCCAGCAGCCTAGGGACTAGCGGGAGTTCCTACGAGCAGTACTTC.

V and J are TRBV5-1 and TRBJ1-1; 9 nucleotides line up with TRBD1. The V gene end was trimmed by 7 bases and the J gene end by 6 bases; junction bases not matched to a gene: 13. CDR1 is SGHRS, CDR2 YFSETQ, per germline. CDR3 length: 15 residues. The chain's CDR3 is CASGNDLGQGSEAFF. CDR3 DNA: TGCGCCAGCGGCAACGACCTGGGACAGGGATCTGAAGCTTTCTTT. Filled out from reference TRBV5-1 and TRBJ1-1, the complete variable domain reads KAGVTQTPRYLIKTRGQQVTLSCSPISGHRSVSWYQQTPGQGLQFLFEYFSETQRNKGNFPGRFSGRQFSNSRSEMNVSTLELGDSALYLCASGNDLGQGSEAFFGQGTRLTVV.

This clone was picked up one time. The CDR3 sequence: CSAGTGRDTEAFF. The CDR3 DNA follows: TGCAGCGCCGGGACAGGGAGGGACACTGAAGCTTTCTTT. The chain has TRBV29-1 and TRBJ1-1, with TRBD1 matching over 9 bases. V was clipped by 7 bases and J by 3 bases; unmatched bases: 6. There are 13 residues in the CDR3. Germline loops: CDR1 SQVTM, CDR2 ANQGSEA.

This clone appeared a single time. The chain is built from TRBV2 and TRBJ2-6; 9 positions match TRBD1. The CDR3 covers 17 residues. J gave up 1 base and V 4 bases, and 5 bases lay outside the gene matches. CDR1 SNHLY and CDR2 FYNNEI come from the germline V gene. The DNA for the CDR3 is TGTGCCAGCAGTGCCGGGACAGGGTGGTCTGGGGCCAACGTCCTGACTTTC. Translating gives CASSAGTGWSGANVLTF.

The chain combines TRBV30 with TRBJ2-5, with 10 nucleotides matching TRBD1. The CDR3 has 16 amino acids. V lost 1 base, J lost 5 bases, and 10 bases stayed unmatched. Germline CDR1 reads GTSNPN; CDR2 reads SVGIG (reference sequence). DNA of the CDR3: TGTGCCTGGAGTGCCTACCGGGACAGGGGTTGGGAGACCCAGTACTTC. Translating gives CAWSAYRDRGWETQYF.

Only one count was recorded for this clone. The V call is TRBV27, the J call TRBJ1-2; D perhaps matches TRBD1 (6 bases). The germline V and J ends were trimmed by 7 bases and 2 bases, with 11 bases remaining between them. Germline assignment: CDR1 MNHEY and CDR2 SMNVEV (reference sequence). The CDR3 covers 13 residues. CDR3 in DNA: TGTGCCAGCATGGGGGGGGGCAACTATGGCTACACCTTC. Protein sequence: CASMGGGNYGYTF.

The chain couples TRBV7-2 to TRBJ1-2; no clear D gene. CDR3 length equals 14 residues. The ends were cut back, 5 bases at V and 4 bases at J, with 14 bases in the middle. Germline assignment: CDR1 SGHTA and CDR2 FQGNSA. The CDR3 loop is CASSPLTGSYGYTF. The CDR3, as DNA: TGTGCCAGCAGCCCACTGACGGGTAGCTATGGCTACACCTTC.

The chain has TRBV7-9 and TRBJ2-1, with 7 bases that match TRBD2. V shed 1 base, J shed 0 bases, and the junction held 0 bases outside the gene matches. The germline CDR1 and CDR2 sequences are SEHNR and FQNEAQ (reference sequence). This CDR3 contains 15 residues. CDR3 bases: TGTGCCAGCAGCTTAGTAGCGGGCTCCTACAATGAGCAGTTCTTC. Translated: CASSLVAGSYNEQFF.

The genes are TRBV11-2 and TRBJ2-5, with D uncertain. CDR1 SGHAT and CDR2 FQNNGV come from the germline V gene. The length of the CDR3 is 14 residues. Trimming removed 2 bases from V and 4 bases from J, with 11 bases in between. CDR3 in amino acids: CASSLLAGLETQYF. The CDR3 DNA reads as TGTGCCAGCAGCTTATTGGCCGGGTTAGAGACCCAGTACTTC.

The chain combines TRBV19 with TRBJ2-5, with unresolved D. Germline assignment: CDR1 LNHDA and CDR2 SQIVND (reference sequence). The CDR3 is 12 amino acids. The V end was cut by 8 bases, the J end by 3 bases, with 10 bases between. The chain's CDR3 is CASHDLEETQYF. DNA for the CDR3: TGTGCCAGTCACGACTTGGAAGAGACCCAGTACTTC.

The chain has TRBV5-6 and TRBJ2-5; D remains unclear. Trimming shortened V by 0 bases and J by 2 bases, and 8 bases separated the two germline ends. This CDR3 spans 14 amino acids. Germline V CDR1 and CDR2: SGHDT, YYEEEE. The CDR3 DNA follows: TGTGCCAGCAGCTTGGCTTACAGACAAGAGACCCAGTACTTC. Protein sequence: CASSLAYRQETQYF.

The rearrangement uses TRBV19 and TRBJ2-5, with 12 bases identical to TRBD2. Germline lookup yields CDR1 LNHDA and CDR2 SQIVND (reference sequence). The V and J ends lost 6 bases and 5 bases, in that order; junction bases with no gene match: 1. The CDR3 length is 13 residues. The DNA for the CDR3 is TGTGCCAGTAGACTAGCGGGGGGTGAGACCCAGTACTTC. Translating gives CASRLAGGETQYF.

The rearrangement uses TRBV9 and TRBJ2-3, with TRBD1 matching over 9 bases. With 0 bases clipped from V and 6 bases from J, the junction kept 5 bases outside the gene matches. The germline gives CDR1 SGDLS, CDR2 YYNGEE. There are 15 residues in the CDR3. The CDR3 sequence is CASSVVGQGRDTQYF. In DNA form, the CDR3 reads TGTGCCAGCAGCGTAGTGGGACAGGGTCGTGATACGCAGTATTTT.

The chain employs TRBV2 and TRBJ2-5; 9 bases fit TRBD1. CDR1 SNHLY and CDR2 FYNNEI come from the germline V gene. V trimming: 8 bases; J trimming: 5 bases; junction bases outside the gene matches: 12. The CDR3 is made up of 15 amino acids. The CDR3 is CASREGTGKFETQYF. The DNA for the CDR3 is TGTGCCAGCCGGGAAGGGACAGGGAAGTTCGAGACCCAGTACTTC.

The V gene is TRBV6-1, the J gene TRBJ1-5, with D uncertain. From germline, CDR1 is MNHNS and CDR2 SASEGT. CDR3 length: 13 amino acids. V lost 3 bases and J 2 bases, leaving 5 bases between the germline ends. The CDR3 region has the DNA TGTGCCAGCAGTGATAATCGCAATCAGCCCCAGCATTTT. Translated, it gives CASSDNRNQPQHF.

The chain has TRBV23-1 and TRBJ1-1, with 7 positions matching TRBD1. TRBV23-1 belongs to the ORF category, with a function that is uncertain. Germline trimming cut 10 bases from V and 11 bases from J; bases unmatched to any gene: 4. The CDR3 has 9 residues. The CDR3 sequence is CATLDRAFF. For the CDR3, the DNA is TGCGCCACCCTGGACAGGGCTTTCTTT.

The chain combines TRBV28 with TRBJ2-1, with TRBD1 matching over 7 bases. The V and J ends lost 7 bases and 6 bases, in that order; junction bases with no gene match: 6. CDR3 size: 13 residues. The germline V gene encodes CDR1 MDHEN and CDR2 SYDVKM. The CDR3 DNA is TGTGCCAGCACCTGGACAGGACCCAATGAGCAGTTCTTC. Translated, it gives CASTWTGPNEQFF.

DNA of the CDR3: TGTGCCAGCCGTACGGCCGGGGAGTGGGTCTATGGCTACACCTTC. Encoded protein: CASRTAGEWVYGYTF. The genes are TRBV6-6 and TRBJ1-2; unclear D gene. The CDR3 is 15 residues long. V lost 8 bases and J lost 4, with 20 bases in between. The V gene's germline CDR1 is MNHNY and CDR2 SVGAGI (reference sequence).

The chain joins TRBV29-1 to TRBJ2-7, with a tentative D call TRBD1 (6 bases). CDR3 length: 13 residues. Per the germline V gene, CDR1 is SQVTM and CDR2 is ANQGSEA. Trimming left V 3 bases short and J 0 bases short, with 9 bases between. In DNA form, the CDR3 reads TGCAGCGTTGAGGCAGGGGACTCCTACGAGCAGTACTTC. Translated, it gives CSVEAGDSYEQYF.